These 15 T cell receptor beta chains originate from one sample sequenced in a study of cytomegalovirus exposure and HLA in healthy donors. Primers: 60 Vbeta forward and 13 Jbeta reverse. Clones were sequenced by immunoSEQ multiplex PCR, and TCRdb holds only the in-frame ones, with some missing. The data contain some 170,000 clones, under 9.5% of them singletons. Material: PBMCs. The receptors come from a woman in her 30s in good health and CMV-seropositive.

The chain uses TRBV6-5 and TRBJ2-2; D uncertain. The V end was cut by 2 bases, the J end by 5 bases, with 6 bases between. There are 13 residues in the CDR3. CDR1 MNHEY and CDR2 SVGAGI come from the germline V gene. CDR3 DNA sequence: TGTGCCAGCAGTTACGACGGGACCGGGGAGCTGTTTTTT. Translating it yields CASSYDGTGELFF.

The rearrangement uses TRBV19 and TRBJ2-1; D may be TRBD1 (6 bases). V was shortened by 3 bases and J by 4 bases, with 13 bases between the two germline ends. This CDR3 comprises 15 residues. In germline, CDR1 is LNHDA, CDR2 SQIVND (reference sequence). The CDR3 region has the DNA TGTGCCAGTAGTATGGGGGCGGCAGCATACAATGAGCAGTTCTTC. This translates into CASSMGAAAYNEQFF.

The chain uses TRBV18 and TRBJ1-5, with D unclear. There are 13 residues in the CDR3. The V end lost 2 bases, the J end lost 6 bases, and 8 bases lay between the germline ends. The germline V gene encodes CDR1 KGHSH and CDR2 LQKENI. CDR3 protein: CASSPGTGQPQHF. Written as DNA, the CDR3 is TGTGCCAGCTCACCAGGAACGGGTCAGCCCCAGCATTTT. The whole variable domain, filled in from reference TRBV18 and TRBJ1-5, reads NAGVMQNPRHLVRRRGQEARLRCSPMKGHSHVYWYRQLPEEGLKFMVYLQKENIIDESGMPKERFSAEFPKEGPSILRIQQVVRGDSAAYFCASSPGTGQPQHFGDGTRLSIL.

There are a few counts of this clone. The CDR3 bases are TGTGCCAGCAGTCGCGTGGGACAGAATGAGAACGAGCAGTACTTC. Amino acid sequence: CASSRVGQNENEQYF. The chain recombines TRBV27 with TRBJ2-7; TRBD1 agrees at 7 bases. The CDR3 contains 15 residues. V shed 5 bases and J 5 bases; nucleotides not matched to a gene: 12. Germline-derived CDR1 and CDR2 are MNHEY and SMNVEV (reference sequence).

This clone was seen only a few times. The chain uses TRBV7-8 and TRBJ1-1; the match to TRBD1 covers 7 bases. The germline V gene encodes CDR1 SGHVS and CDR2 FQNEAQ. Trimming took 6 bases from V and 7 from J; bases not matched to a gene: 5. The CDR3 consists of 12 residues. The CDR3 nucleotides read TGTGCCAGCAGTCCAAGACAGGGTGAAGCTTTCTTT. Its protein is CASSPRQGEAFF.

The J gene is TRBJ2-5, the V gene TRBV4-1; possible D gene TRBD1, 5 bases. The J call may be faulty, since TRBJ2-7 better matches the DNA end. This CDR3 is built from 15 residues. The germline V gene has CDR1 MGHRA and CDR2 YSYEKL. The CDR3, as DNA: TGCGCCAGCAGCCCCCCCCCAGGGTCCTCCTACGAGCAGTACTTC. Protein sequence: CASSPPPGSSYEQYF.

The gene calls are TRBV29-1 and TRBJ1-2, with D uncertain. Germline CDR1 reads SQVTM; CDR2 reads ANQGSEA. The CDR3 is made up of 12 amino acids. Trimming took 4 bases from V and 8 from J, leaving 14 bases between them. CDR3 residues: CSVGGRPEGYTF. CDR3 nucleotides: TGCAGCGTTGGAGGCCGACCGGAGGGCTACACCTTC.

This clone has only a few counts. This chain joins TRBV18 and TRBJ1-4; tentative D call: TRBD1 (6 bases). This CDR3 has 14 residues. The germline V gene has CDR1 KGHSH and CDR2 LQKENI. V lost 3 bases and J lost 5, with 10 bases in between. The CDR3 DNA sequence: TGTGCCAGCTCACCTCGACAGGTGAATGAAAAACTGTTTTTT. This encodes CASSPRQVNEKLFF.

This clone was seen only a few times. The chain joins TRBV2 to TRBJ2-2, with D possibly matching TRBD2 (6 bases). Trimming took 6 bases from V and 5 from J, leaving 7 bases between them. This CDR3 contains 12 residues. Germline V gene sequence: CDR1 SNHLY, CDR2 FYNNEI. CDR3: CASRDYTGELFF. CDR3 in DNA: TGTGCCAGCAGGGACTATACCGGGGAGCTGTTTTTT.

This clone was observed a few times. The rearrangement joins TRBV19 to TRBJ2-1; 8 bases are shared with TRBD2. This CDR3 has 14 residues. Germline lookup yields CDR1 LNHDA and CDR2 SQIVND (reference sequence). The junction had 8 bases not matched to a gene; V was cut back by 7 bases and J by 6 bases. CDR3 sequence reads: CASTNGRAFNEQFF. Here the CDR3 DNA reads TGTGCCAGTACGAACGGGAGGGCCTTCAATGAGCAGTTCTTC.

The J gene is TRBJ2-1, the V gene TRBV7-9; 9 bases align to TRBD1. CDR1 SEHNR and CDR2 FQNEAQ come from the germline V gene (reference sequence). Germline trimming cut 7 bases from V and 6 bases from J; bases unmatched to any gene: 4. CDR3 length: 13 residues. CDR3 nucleotide sequence: TGTGCCAGCAAACGACAGGGGGGCAATGAGCAGTTCTTC. Protein product: CASKRQGGNEQFF.

The chain is built from TRBV25-1 and TRBJ2-3; 9 positions agree with TRBD2. The CDR3 consists of 15 residues. The germline CDR1 and CDR2 sequences are MGHDK and SYGVNS. V dropped 2 bases and J dropped 4; count of bases not matched to a gene: 4. CDR3 sequence: CASSEPSGIADTQYF. The CDR3, as DNA: TGTGCCAGCAGTGAACCTAGCGGGATAGCAGATACGCAGTATTTT.

This chain uses TRBV27 with TRBJ1-2; D not resolved. Germline lookup yields CDR1 MNHEY and CDR2 SMNVEV (reference sequence). The V end lost 0 bases, the J end lost 8 bases, and 7 bases lay between the germline ends. The length of the CDR3 is 12 residues. DNA for the CDR3: TGTGCCAGCAGTTTATCTGGGGAGGGCTACACCTTC. It codes for CASSLSGEGYTF.

This clone occurred a few times. The gene calls are TRBV5-1 and TRBJ2-2; TRBD2 aligns across 7 bases. Germline CDR1 and CDR2: SGHRS and YFSETQ. The CDR3 runs to 15 residues. After removal of 0 bases from V and 7 bases from J, the junction contained 6 bases not matched to a gene. CDR3 residues: CASSLGAGDSGELFF. The CDR3 nucleotides are TGCGCCAGCAGCTTGGGTGCGGGAGATAGCGGGGAGCTGTTTTTT.

The chain couples TRBV19 to TRBJ2-3; 7 bases fit TRBD2. Germline CDR1 and CDR2: LNHDA and SQIVND (reference sequence). The CDR3 length is 17 residues. Trimming cost V 5 bases and J 1 base; bases outside gene matches: 12. In nucleotides, the CDR3 is TGTGCCAGTAGTCCCCTGGCCCGGGACTATCGCACAGATACGCAGTATTTT. It specifies CASSPLARDYRTDTQYF.